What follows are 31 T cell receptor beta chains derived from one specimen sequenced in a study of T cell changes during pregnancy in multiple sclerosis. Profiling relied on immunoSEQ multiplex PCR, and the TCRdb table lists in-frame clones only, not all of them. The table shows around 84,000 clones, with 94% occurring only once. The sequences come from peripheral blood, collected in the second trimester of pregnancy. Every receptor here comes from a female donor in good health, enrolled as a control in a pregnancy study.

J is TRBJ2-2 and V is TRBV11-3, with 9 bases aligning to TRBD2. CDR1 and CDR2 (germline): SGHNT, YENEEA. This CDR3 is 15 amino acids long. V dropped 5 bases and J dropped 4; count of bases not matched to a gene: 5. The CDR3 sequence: CASSALAGSTGELFF. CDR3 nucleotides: TGTGCCAGCAGCGCCCTAGCGGGATCCACCGGGGAGCTGTTTTTT. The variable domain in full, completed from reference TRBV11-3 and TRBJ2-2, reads EAGVVQSPRYKIIEKKQPVAFWCNPISGHNTLYWYLQNLGQGPELLIRYENEEAVDDSQLPKDRFSAERLKGVDSTLKIQPAELGDSAVYLCASSALAGSTGELFFGEGSRLTVL.

CDR3 in DNA: TGTGCCAGCAATCAGCGTAAGGAAACCGGGGAGCTGTTTTTT. This encodes CASNQRKETGELFF. J is TRBJ2-2 and V is TRBV2; D is unclear. Trimming cost V 7 bases and J 5 bases, with 14 bases left between them. Germline-derived CDR1 and CDR2 are SNHLY and FYNNEI. The CDR3 has 14 residues.

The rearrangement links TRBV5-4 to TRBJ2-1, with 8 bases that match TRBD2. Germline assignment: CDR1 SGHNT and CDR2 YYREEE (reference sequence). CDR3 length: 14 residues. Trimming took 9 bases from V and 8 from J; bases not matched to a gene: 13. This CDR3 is CATQRREVGDEQFF. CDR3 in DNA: TGTGCCACCCAGCGGCGGGAGGTGGGGGATGAGCAGTTCTTC.

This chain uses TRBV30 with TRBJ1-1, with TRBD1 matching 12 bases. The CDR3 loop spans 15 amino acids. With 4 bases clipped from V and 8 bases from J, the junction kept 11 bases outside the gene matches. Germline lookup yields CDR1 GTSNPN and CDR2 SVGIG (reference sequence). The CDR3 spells CAWTGTGGVSGEAFF. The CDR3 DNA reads TGTGCCTGGACCGGGACAGGGGGCGTGAGCGGAGAAGCTTTCTTT.

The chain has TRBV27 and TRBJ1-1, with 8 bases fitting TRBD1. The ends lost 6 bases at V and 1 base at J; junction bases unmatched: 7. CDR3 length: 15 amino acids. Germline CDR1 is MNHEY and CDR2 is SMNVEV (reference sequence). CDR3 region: CASRRTGTGNTEAFF. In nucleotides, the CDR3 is TGTGCCAGCAGACGGACAGGGACGGGGAACACTGAAGCTTTCTTT.

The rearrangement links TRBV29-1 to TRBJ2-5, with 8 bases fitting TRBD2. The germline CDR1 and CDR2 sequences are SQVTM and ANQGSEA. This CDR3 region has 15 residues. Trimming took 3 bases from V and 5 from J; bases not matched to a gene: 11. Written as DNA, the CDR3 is TGCAGCGTTGAGCAAGCGGGAGTGGGTGAGGAGACCCAGTACTTC. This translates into CSVEQAGVGEETQYF.

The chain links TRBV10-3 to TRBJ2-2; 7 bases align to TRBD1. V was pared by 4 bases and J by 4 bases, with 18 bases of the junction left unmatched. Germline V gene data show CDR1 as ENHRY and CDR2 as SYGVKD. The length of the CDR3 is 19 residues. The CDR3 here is CAISGMVGGANRVTGELFF. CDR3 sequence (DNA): TGTGCCATCAGTGGGATGGTAGGGGGCGCCAACCGGGTCACCGGGGAGCTGTTTTTT.

This CDR3 reads CASSPFLWGGNTEAFF. The CDR3 DNA is TGTGCCAGCAGTCCATTCCTTTGGGGGGGGAACACTGAAGCTTTCTTT. The rearrangement links TRBV28 to TRBJ1-1, with a tentative D call TRBD1 (5 bases). Germline V gives CDR1 MDHEN, CDR2 SYDVKM. The CDR3 length is 16 residues. Trimming pared 5 bases from V and 1 base from J, leaving 17 bases between.

The CDR3 region is CASSPRLTGDQPQHF. CDR3 in DNA: TGTGCCAGCAGCCCTAGGTTGACAGGGGATCAGCCCCAGCATTTT. The chain has TRBV28 and TRBJ1-5, with 8 bases aligning to TRBD1. The V segment lost 6 bases and the J segment 5 bases; nucleotides outside the gene matches: 9. This CDR3 has 15 residues. Germline values: CDR1 MDHEN, CDR2 SYDVKM.

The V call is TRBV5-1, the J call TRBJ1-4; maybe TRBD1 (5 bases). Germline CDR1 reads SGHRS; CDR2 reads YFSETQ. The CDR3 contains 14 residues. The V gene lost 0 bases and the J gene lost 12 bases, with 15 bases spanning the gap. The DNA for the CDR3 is TGCGCCAGCAGCTTGGAAGGGCAGGGCGTACAACTGTTTTTT. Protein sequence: CASSLEGQGVQLFF.

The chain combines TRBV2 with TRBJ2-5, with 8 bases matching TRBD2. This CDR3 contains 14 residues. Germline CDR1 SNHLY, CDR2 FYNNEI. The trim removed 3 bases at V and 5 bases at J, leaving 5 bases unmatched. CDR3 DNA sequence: TGTGCCAGCAGTGACGGGAGGGCCAAGGAGACCCAGTACTTC. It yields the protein CASSDGRAKETQYF.

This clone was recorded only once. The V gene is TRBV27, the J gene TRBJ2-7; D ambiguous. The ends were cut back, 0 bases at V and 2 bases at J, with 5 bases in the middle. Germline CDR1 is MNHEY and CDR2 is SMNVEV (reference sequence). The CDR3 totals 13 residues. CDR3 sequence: CASSLSVTYEQYF. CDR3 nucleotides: TGTGCCAGCAGTTTATCCGTTACCTACGAGCAGTACTTC.

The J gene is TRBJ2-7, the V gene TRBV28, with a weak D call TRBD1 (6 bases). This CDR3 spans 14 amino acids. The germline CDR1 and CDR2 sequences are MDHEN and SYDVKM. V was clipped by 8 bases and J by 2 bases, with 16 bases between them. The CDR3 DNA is TGTGCCAGCGGTGGGGGCGGCCGCCCCTACGAGCAGTACTTC. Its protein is CASGGGGRPYEQYF.

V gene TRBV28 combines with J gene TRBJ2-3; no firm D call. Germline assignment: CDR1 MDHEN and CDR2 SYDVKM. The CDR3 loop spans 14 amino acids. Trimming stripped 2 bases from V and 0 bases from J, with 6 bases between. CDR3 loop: CASSLATSTDTQYF. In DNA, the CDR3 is TGTGCCAGCAGTTTAGCGACTAGCACAGATACGCAGTATTTT.

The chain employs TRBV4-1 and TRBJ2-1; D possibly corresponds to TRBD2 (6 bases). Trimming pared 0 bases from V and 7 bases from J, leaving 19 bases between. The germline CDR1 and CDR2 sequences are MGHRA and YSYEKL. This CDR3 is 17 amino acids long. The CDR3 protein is CASSQDLTRGGRNEQFF. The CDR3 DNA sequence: TGCGCCAGCAGCCAAGATTTGACACGTGGAGGGAGGAATGAGCAGTTCTTC.

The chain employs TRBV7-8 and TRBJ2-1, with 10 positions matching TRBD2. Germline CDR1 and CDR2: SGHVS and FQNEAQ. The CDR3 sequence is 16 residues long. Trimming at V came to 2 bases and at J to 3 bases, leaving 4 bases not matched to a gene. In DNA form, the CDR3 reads TGTGCCAGCAGCTTAAGCGGGAGGGCTGGCTACAATGAGCAGTTCTTC. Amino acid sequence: CASSLSGRAGYNEQFF.

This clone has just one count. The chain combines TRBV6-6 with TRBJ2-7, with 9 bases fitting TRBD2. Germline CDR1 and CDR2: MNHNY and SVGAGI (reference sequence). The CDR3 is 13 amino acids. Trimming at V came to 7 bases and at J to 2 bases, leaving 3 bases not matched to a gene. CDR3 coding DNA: TGTGCCAGCACGAAGCGGGGGGCCTACGAGCAGTACTTC. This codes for CASTKRGAYEQYF.

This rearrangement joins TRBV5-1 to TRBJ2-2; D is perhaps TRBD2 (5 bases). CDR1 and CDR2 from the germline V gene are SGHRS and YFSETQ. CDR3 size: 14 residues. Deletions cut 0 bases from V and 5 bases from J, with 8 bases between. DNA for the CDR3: TGCGCCAGCAGCTTGGATGGCGGGACCGGGGAGCTGTTTTTT. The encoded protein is CASSLDGGTGELFF.

The CDR3 DNA follows: TGTGCCAGCAGAGGGACCCGGGACAGCCAAGAGACCCAGTACTTC. This encodes CASRGTRDSQETQYF. The gene calls are TRBV6-5 and TRBJ2-5; 7 nucleotides match TRBD1. CDR1 and CDR2 (germline): MNHEY, SVGAGI. V gave up 6 bases and J gave up 1 base; unmatched junction bases: 8. The CDR3 has 15 amino acids.

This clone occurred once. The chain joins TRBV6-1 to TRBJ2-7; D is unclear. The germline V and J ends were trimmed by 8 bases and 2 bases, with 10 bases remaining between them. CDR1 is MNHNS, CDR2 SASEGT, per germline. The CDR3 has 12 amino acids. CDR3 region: CASVTEAYEQYF. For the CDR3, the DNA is TGTGCCAGCGTTACTGAGGCCTACGAGCAGTACTTC.

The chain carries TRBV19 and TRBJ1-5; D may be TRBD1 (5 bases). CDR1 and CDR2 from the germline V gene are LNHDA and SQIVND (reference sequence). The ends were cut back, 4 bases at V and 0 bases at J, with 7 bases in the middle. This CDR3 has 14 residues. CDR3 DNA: TGTGCCAGTAGTACAGGGATTAGCAATCAGCCCCAGCATTTT. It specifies CASSTGISNQPQHF.

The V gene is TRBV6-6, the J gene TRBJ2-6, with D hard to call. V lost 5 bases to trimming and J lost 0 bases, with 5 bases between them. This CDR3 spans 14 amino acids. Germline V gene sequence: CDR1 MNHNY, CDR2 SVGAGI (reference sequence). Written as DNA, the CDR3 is TGTGCCAGCAGTACTACCTCTGGGGCCAACGTCCTGACTTTC. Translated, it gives CASSTTSGANVLTF.

This CDR3 reads CASSVGGLQETQYF. The CDR3 DNA sequence: TGTGCCAGCAGCGTAGGGGGACTTCAAGAGACCCAGTACTTC. The chain has TRBV9 and TRBJ2-5; perhaps TRBD2 as D (6 bases). The CDR3 consists of 14 residues. Per the germline V gene, CDR1 is SGDLS and CDR2 is YYNGEE. V was cut by 0 bases and J by 2 bases, with 8 bases left in between. The variable domain in full, with the rest retrieved from reference TRBV9 and TRBJ2-5, is DSGVTQTPKHLITATGQRVTLRCSPRSGDLSVYWYQQSLDQGLQFLIQYYNGEERAKGNILERFSAQQFPDLHSELNLSSLELGDSALYFCASSVGGLQETQYFGPGTRLLVL.

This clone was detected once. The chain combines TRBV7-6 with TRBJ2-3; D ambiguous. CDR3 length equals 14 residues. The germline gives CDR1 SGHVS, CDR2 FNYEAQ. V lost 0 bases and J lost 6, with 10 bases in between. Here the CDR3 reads CASSLAVRWDTQYF. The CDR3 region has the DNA TGTGCCAGCAGCTTAGCGGTCCGGTGGGATACGCAGTATTTT.

The CDR3 loop is CASSPPVSQGPQHF. The CDR3 DNA is TGTGCCAGCAGTCCTCCCGTGAGTCAGGGCCCCCAGCATTTT. The gene calls are TRBV28 and TRBJ1-5; perhaps TRBD1 as D (5 bases). CDR1 and CDR2 (germline): MDHEN, SYDVKM. The CDR3 extends over 14 amino acids. Trimming stripped 5 bases from V and 10 bases from J, with 18 bases between.

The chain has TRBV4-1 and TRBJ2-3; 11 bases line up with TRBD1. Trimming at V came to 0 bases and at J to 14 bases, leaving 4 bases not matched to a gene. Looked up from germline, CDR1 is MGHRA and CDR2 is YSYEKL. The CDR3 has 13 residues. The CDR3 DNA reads TGCGCCAGCAGCCAAGAATTGGACAGGGGGCCGTATTTT. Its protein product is CASSQELDRGPYF.

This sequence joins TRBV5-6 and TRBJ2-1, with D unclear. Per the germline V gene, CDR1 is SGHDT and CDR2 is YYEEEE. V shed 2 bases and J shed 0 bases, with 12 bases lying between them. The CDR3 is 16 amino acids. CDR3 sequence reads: CASSFQRSTSYNEQFF. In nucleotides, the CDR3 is TGTGCCAGCAGCTTCCAGCGAAGTACCTCCTACAATGAGCAGTTCTTC.

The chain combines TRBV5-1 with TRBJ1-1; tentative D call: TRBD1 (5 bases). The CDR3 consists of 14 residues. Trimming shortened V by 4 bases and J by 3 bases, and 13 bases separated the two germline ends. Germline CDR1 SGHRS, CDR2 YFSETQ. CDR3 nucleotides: TGCGCCAGCAGCCCCAGCGGGGGTTACACTGAAGCTTTCTTT. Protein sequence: CASSPSGGYTEAFF.

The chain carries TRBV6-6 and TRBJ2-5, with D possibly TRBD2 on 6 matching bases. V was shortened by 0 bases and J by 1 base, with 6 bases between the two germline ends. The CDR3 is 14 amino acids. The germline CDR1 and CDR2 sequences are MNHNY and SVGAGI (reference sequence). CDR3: CASSYSSGQETQYF. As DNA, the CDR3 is TGTGCCAGCAGTTACTCTAGCGGCCAAGAGACCCAGTACTTC.

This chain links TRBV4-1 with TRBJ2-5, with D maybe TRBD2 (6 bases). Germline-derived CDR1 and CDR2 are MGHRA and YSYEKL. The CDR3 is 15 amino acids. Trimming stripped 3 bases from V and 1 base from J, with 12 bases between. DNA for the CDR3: TGCGCCAGCAGCCAGGATGGGACTTTCCAAGAGACCCAGTACTTC. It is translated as CASSQDGTFQETQYF.

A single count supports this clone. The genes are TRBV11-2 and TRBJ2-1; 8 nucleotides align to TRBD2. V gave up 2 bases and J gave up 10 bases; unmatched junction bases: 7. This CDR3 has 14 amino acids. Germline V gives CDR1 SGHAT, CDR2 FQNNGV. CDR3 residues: CASSLLLAAREQFF. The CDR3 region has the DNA TGTGCCAGCAGCTTATTACTAGCGGCCCGAGAGCAGTTCTTC.